This T cell receptor beta chain was captured in a study of OX40 agonist ivuxolimab in advanced cancers. Study-level information: People in dose escalation had one of these cancers: hepatocellular carcinoma, melanoma, renal cell or head and neck cancer. Age averaged around 58 years (range roughly 23 to 90), and roughly 82% were male.

Generated by immunoSEQ multiplex PCR, the TCRdb table keeps only in-frame clones and is missing some. This table holds more than 45,000 clones, about 86% found once. Germline V lookup: CDR1 KGHSH, CDR2 LQKENI. This CDR3 is 16 amino acids long. V was shortened by 6 bases and J by 6 bases, with 23 bases between the two germline ends. People who had autoimmune disease history or systemic immunosuppression were excluded. This clonotype was sampled from an adult with an advanced solid tumor such as melanoma, head and neck, liver or kidney cancer. The material was CD4+ or CD8+ T cells sorted from blood, obtained in a trial of the OX40 agonist ivuxolimab. J is TRBJ1-2 and V is TRBV18; TRBD1 is a possible D gene (5 bases). CDR3 sequence: CASSPGAPSPADGYTF. DNA for the CDR3: TGTGCCAGCTCTCCTGGGGCCCCGAGCCCGGCGGATGGCTACACCTTC.